Below, 30 T cell receptor beta chains from the same sample are listed, as sequenced in a study of blood T cell repertoires in COVID-19. Sequencing used immunoSEQ multiplex PCR; TCRdb keeps in-frame clones, though not all of them. The repertoire holds 100,000 to 150,000 clones, with 75% to 90% as singletons. Material: peripheral blood. These TCRs come from an elderly woman with COVID-19, enrolled during active disease.

The chain is built from TRBV5-4 and TRBJ1-2; D remains unclear. The germline gives CDR1 SGHNT, CDR2 YYREEE (reference sequence). Between the trimmed V and J ends, which lost 3 bases and 4 bases, there was a span of 19 bases. This CDR3 has 16 amino acids. DNA of the CDR3: TGTGCCAGCAGCTCTGGCCGCGACCTAGGCGGCTATGGCTACACCTTC. This encodes CASSSGRDLGGYGYTF.

This clone was seen more than once but under ten times. The V call is TRBV19, the J call TRBJ1-5; 7 bases fit TRBD1. Losses at the gene ends were 4 bases for V and 2 bases for J; bases not matched to a gene: 8. CDR1 is LNHDA, CDR2 SQIVND, per germline (reference sequence). This CDR3 has 16 amino acids. The CDR3 spells CASSKGQVIGNQPQHF. The CDR3 coding sequence is TGTGCCAGTAGTAAAGGACAGGTCATCGGCAATCAGCCCCAGCATTTT.

The chain joins TRBV6-5 to TRBJ1-5; D is undetermined. This CDR3 spans 12 amino acids. V lost 8 bases, J lost 5 bases, and 10 bases lay in between. Looked up from germline, CDR1 is MNHEY and CDR2 is SVGAGI. CDR3 protein: CASEVNDQPQHF. CDR3 nucleotide sequence: TGTGCCAGCGAGGTTAACGATCAGCCCCAGCATTTT.

The rearrangement joins TRBV9 to TRBJ1-1; D is possibly TRBD1 (5 bases). From germline, CDR1 is SGDLS and CDR2 YYNGEE. This CDR3 contains 14 residues. The V end was cut by 3 bases, the J end by 11 bases, with 20 bases between. CDR3 residues: CASSAFDRGGVAFF. The CDR3 DNA reads as TGTGCCAGCAGCGCGTTTGACCGCGGGGGGGTGGCTTTCTTT.

This rearrangement joins TRBV3-1 (or the pseudogene TRBV3-2) to TRBJ1-4, with TRBD1 identical over 7 bases. The V gene end was trimmed by 5 bases and the J gene end by 2 bases; junction bases not matched to a gene: 2. This CDR3 region has 14 residues. Germline CDR1 and CDR2: LGHDT and YNNKEL (reference sequence). CDR3 DNA: TGTGCCAGCAGCTCGACAGGGACTAATGAAAAACTGTTTTTT. Its translation: CASSSTGTNEKLFF.

This chain connects TRBV7-8 to TRBJ2-7, with 10 bases that match TRBD2. V lost 5 bases and J lost 4; bases outside the gene matches: 17. The CDR3 totals 18 residues. In germline, CDR1 is SGHVS, CDR2 FQNEAQ. CDR3 bases: TGTGCCAGCAGCCAATTTGTCGTAACTAGCGGGATTGGGTACGAGCAGTACTTC. It specifies CASSQFVVTSGIGYEQYF.

The chain combines TRBV4-2 with TRBJ2-2; 7 nucleotides line up with TRBD2. The junction had 5 bases not matched to a gene; V was cut back by 2 bases and J by 2 bases. This CDR3 contains 16 residues. In germline, CDR1 is LGHNA, CDR2 YNFKEQ. The CDR3 sequence: CASSQNSGRNTGELFF. CDR3 coding DNA: TGTGCCAGCAGCCAAAATAGCGGGCGAAACACCGGGGAGCTGTTTTTT.

This chain joins TRBV19 and TRBJ2-2; a weak D match, TRBD2 (5 bases). The germline gives CDR1 LNHDA, CDR2 SQIVND (reference sequence). V shed 10 bases and J shed 7 bases, with 22 bases lying between them. CDR3 length: 15 amino acids. DNA for the CDR3: TGTGCCACCACCCGGTCGCTAGCTCGCTTCGGGGAGCTGTTTTTT. It encodes CATTRSLARFGELFF.

This clone was seen a single time. The chain carries TRBV18 and TRBJ2-2; 7 nucleotides line up with TRBD1. The CDR3 loop spans 17 amino acids. With V trimmed by 3 bases and J by 1 base, 8 bases remained unmatched. The germline V gene has CDR1 KGHSH and CDR2 LQKENI. CDR3 in DNA: TGTGCCAGCTCACCGCCCACAGGGGTGGAGAACACCGGGGAGCTGTTTTTT. It translates to CASSPPTGVENTGELFF.

The chain uses TRBV18 and TRBJ2-1, with D uncertain. Germline values: CDR1 KGHSH, CDR2 LQKENI. The CDR3 consists of 13 residues. Trimming removed 3 bases from V and 7 bases from J, with 10 bases in between. This CDR3 reads CASSPRLANEQFF. The CDR3 region has the DNA TGTGCCAGCTCACCGCGACTGGCAAATGAGCAGTTCTTC.

This chain links TRBV28 with TRBJ2-5; D gene uncertain. The CDR3 runs 11 residues. Between the trimmed V and J ends, which lost 7 bases and 3 bases, there was a span of 6 bases. Germline V gene lookup returns CDR1 MDHEN and CDR2 SYDVKM. CDR3 sequence: CASIYEETQYF. CDR3 coding DNA: TGTGCCAGCATCTACGAAGAGACCCAGTACTTC.

The rearrangement joins TRBV2 to TRBJ1-5; 9 positions match TRBD1. Germline CDR1 is SNHLY and CDR2 is FYNNEI. The CDR3 is 15 residues long. V shed 10 bases, J shed 1 base, and the junction held 8 bases outside the gene matches. The CDR3 spells CATGDRGSSNQPQHF. DNA for the CDR3: TGTGCCACCGGTGACAGGGGGTCGAGCAATCAGCCCCAGCATTTT.

The chain uses TRBV5-4 and TRBJ2-1; D remains unclear. The CDR3 is 13 amino acids. Germline V gene data show CDR1 as SGHNT and CDR2 as YYREEE (reference sequence). Trimming stripped 0 bases from V and 7 bases from J, with 8 bases between. CDR3 residues: CASSLELHNEQFF. The CDR3 DNA sequence: TGTGCCAGCAGCTTGGAACTGCATAATGAGCAGTTCTTC.

This chain connects TRBV7-3 to TRBJ2-3, with 9 bases that match TRBD1. This CDR3 has 14 residues. With V trimmed by 4 bases and J by 3 bases, 2 bases remained unmatched. Germline CDR1 is SGHTA and CDR2 is FQGTGA. CDR3 bases: TGTGCCAGCAGCTCACAGGGGGCTACAGATACGCAGTATTTT. As protein: CASSSQGATDTQYF.

This chain joins TRBV5-4 and TRBJ1-4; D remains unclear. Germline V gene sequence: CDR1 SGHNT, CDR2 YYREEE (reference sequence). The CDR3 runs to 13 residues. The V end lost 4 bases, the J end lost 7 bases, and 11 bases lay between the germline ends. The CDR3: CASSTRGSEKLFF. The CDR3 bases are TGTGCCAGCAGCACCAGAGGCAGTGAAAAACTGTTTTTT.

The J gene is TRBJ2-7, the V gene TRBV27; a possible D gene is TRBD2 (5 bases). Germline CDR1 reads MNHEY; CDR2 reads SMNVEV (reference sequence). The CDR3 totals 13 residues. The germline V and J ends were trimmed by 6 bases and 3 bases, with 12 bases remaining between them. For the CDR3, the DNA is TGTGCCAGCAGGACCGCGGGTGGCTACGAGCAGTACTTC. Translated: CASRTAGGYEQYF.

This clone is a singleton in its sample. The chain links TRBV5-4 to TRBJ1-1, with 7 nucleotides matching TRBD1. This CDR3 has 16 amino acids. The V segment lost 1 base and the J segment 3 bases; nucleotides outside the gene matches: 9. Germline assignment: CDR1 SGHNT and CDR2 YYREEE (reference sequence). The CDR3 DNA follows: TGTGCCAGCAGCTTGTACAGGGGAGATTCGCACACTGAAGCTTTCTTT. Its protein product is CASSLYRGDSHTEAFF.

The V and J genes are TRBV7-2 and TRBJ1-3; D remains ambiguous. The CDR3 has 13 amino acids. Germline V gives CDR1 SGHTA, CDR2 FQGNSA. The ends were cut back, 7 bases at V and 4 bases at J, with 11 bases in the middle. The chain's CDR3 is CASNPNSGNTIYF. In DNA form, the CDR3 reads TGTGCCAGCAACCCGAACAGCGGAAACACCATATATTTT.

This clone showed up just a few times. This chain joins TRBV27 and TRBJ1-2, with D possibly TRBD1 on 5 matching bases. The CDR3 is 15 residues long. Germline V gives CDR1 MNHEY, CDR2 SMNVEV (reference sequence). V was cut by 0 bases and J by 1 base, with 9 bases left in between. As DNA, the CDR3 is TGTGCCAGCAGTTTATCCTCGACAGTTAACTATGGCTACACCTTC. Amino acid sequence: CASSLSSTVNYGYTF.

This clone has just one count. The chain is built from TRBV27 and TRBJ2-1; TRBD1 aligns across 8 bases. Germline V lookup: CDR1 MNHEY, CDR2 SMNVEV (reference sequence). The CDR3 is 15 residues long. The junction had 7 bases not matched to a gene; V was cut back by 5 bases and J by 4 bases. The CDR3 sequence is CASSPRDRTYNEQFF. CDR3 nucleotide sequence: TGTGCCAGCAGTCCCCGGGACAGGACATACAATGAGCAGTTCTTC.

This rearrangement joins TRBV6-2 or TRBV6-3 to TRBJ1-1; D unclear. Germline-derived CDR1 and CDR2 are MNHEY and SVGEGT. V was cut by 2 bases and J by 1 base, with 8 bases left in between. The CDR3 totals 14 residues. In DNA form, the CDR3 reads TGTGCCAGCAGTTACGTAGGAGGGAACACTGAAGCTTTCTTT. Protein: CASSYVGGNTEAFF.

The rearrangement joins TRBV5-1 to TRBJ2-7, with D perhaps matching TRBD1 (6 bases). The CDR3 consists of 14 residues. Trimming pared 4 bases from V and 2 bases from J, leaving 13 bases between. CDR1 is SGHRS and CDR2 is YFSETQ in the germline V gene. The CDR3 loop reads CASSPDRRAYEQYF. The CDR3 DNA reads TGCGCCAGCAGCCCTGACAGGCGTGCCTACGAGCAGTACTTC.

This clone has a handful of counts. V usage is TRBV7-9 and J usage is TRBJ2-3; D possibly corresponds to TRBD1 (5 bases). V was clipped by 5 bases and J by 5 bases, with 14 bases between them. The CDR3 totals 14 residues. Germline loops: CDR1 SEHNR, CDR2 FQNEAQ (reference sequence). CDR3 sequence: CASSLWTQGDTQYF. The CDR3 coding sequence is TGTGCCAGCAGCCTCTGGACCCAGGGAGATACGCAGTATTTT.

The chain employs TRBV9 and TRBJ1-1, with no clear D. The V end was cut by 0 bases, the J end by 1 base, with 7 bases between. The germline gives CDR1 SGDLS, CDR2 YYNGEE. The CDR3 is 14 amino acids. CDR3 bases: TGTGCCAGCAGCGTAGATGTCGGGAACACTGAAGCTTTCTTT. It yields the protein CASSVDVGNTEAFF.

This chain connects TRBV3-1 (or the pseudogene TRBV3-2) to TRBJ2-7; 7 positions match TRBD1. From germline, CDR1 is LGHDT and CDR2 YNNKEL (reference sequence). The CDR3 covers 15 residues. Trimming cost V 1 base and J 1 base; bases outside gene matches: 4. The CDR3 spells CASSQGRGQSYEQYF. DNA of the CDR3: TGTGCCAGCAGCCAAGGTAGGGGACAGTCCTACGAGCAGTACTTC.

This clone has only one observation. The chain has TRBV14 and TRBJ1-1; possibly TRBD1 for D (5 bases). Per the germline V gene, CDR1 is SGHDN and CDR2 is FVKESK. V was pared by 1 base and J by 7 bases, with 7 bases between. The CDR3 is 12 residues long. The DNA for the CDR3 is TGTGCCAGCAGCCAAGGACAGATTGAAGCTTTCTTT. This translates into CASSQGQIEAFF.

V is TRBV6-5 and J is TRBJ2-7; 9 bases line up with TRBD2. This CDR3 is built from 14 residues. V lost 5 bases and J lost 3; bases outside the gene matches: 5. CDR1 and CDR2 (germline): MNHEY, SVGAGI. The CDR3 region is CASSLSGSFYEQYF. DNA for the CDR3: TGTGCCAGCAGTCTTAGCGGGAGCTTCTACGAGCAGTACTTC.

The V call is TRBV5-1, the J call TRBJ1-6, with D possibly TRBD1 on 5 matching bases. V lost 4 bases and J lost 7, with 18 bases in between. This CDR3 has 16 residues. CDR1 and CDR2 from the germline V gene are SGHRS and YFSETQ. CDR3 region: CASSRIGTSGNSPLHF. CDR3 coding DNA: TGCGCCAGCAGCAGGATCGGGACGAGCGGGAATTCACCCCTCCACTTT.

This clone appeared a few times. This sequence joins TRBV2 and TRBJ2-1, with TRBD2 identical over 8 bases. V lost 3 bases, J lost 3 bases, and 4 bases stayed unmatched. The CDR3 spans 15 residues. CDR1 is SNHLY and CDR2 is FYNNEI in the germline V gene. CDR3 loop: CASSEVSGGYNEQFF. CDR3 DNA sequence: TGTGCCAGCAGTGAGGTGAGCGGGGGCTACAATGAGCAGTTCTTC. The whole variable domain, remainder taken from reference TRBV2 and TRBJ2-1, is EPEVTQTPSHQVTQMGQEVILRCVPISNHLYFYWYRQILGQKVEFLVSFYNNEISEKSEIFDDQFSVERPDGSNFTLKIRSTKLEDSAMYFCASSEVSGGYNEQFFGPGTRLTVL.

The chain combines TRBV6-1 with TRBJ1-6; D is possibly TRBD1 (6 bases). The CDR3 is 13 amino acids. Between the trimmed V and J ends, which lost 1 base and 8 bases, there was a span of 6 bases. Germline CDR1 MNHNS, CDR2 SASEGT. The CDR3 spells CASSEEGDSPLHF. Here the CDR3 DNA reads TGTGCCAGCAGTGAAGAGGGGGATTCACCCCTCCACTTT.